These 27 T cell receptor beta chains were all obtained from the same sample, sequenced in a study of cytomegalovirus exposure and HLA in healthy donors. Repertoires were generated with immunoSEQ multiplex PCR, while TCRdb's copy carries only in-frame clones and drops some. The sample holds approximately 300,000 clones; 75% to 90% are singletons and the top ten take about 0.8%. Material for sequencing was PBMCs. The receptors derive from a woman aged 18-35 years in good health and CMV-seronegative.

The CDR3 is CASSPQLGYTQYF. In nucleotides, the CDR3 is TGTGCCAGCAGCCCCCAACTCGGGTATACGCAGTATTTT. The chain uses TRBV28 and TRBJ2-3; D gene ambiguous. V was trimmed by 6 bases and J by 7 bases, leaving 14 bases between them. The CDR3 contains 13 residues. Germline V CDR1 and CDR2: MDHEN, SYDVKM.

The chain employs TRBV14 and TRBJ2-7; no definite D call. The CDR3 runs to 11 residues. Deletions cut 4 bases from V and 2 bases from J, with 3 bases between. Germline V gene sequence: CDR1 SGHDN, CDR2 FVKESK. In nucleotides, the CDR3 is TGTGCCAGCAGCCCAGCCTACGAGCAGTACTTC. It encodes CASSPAYEQYF.

This chain uses TRBV9 with TRBJ2-7; TRBD2 aligns across 16 bases. CDR1 is SGDLS, CDR2 YYNGEE, per germline. The trim removed 2 bases at V and 0 bases at J, leaving 8 bases unmatched. The CDR3 has 19 residues. The CDR3 DNA follows: TGTGCCAGCAGCGTTTCGTCGGGACTAGCGGGAGGGCTCTCCTACGAGCAGTACTTC. This translates into CASSVSSGLAGGLSYEQYF.

This clone appeared once. J is TRBJ2-7 and V is TRBV6-6; 7 bases match TRBD2. The J segment lost 2 bases and the V segment lost 2 bases, leaving 6 bases of the junction unmatched. The CDR3 loop spans 15 amino acids. Germline V gives CDR1 MNHNY, CDR2 SVGAGI (reference sequence). This CDR3 reads CASSYGEGSTYEQYF. CDR3 nucleotide sequence: TGTGCCAGCAGTTACGGGGAGGGATCCACCTACGAGCAGTACTTC.

This clone is a singleton in its sample. The chain joins TRBV4-3 to TRBJ2-1; 11 bases agree with TRBD2. The CDR3 contains 19 residues. Germline assignment: CDR1 LGHNA and CDR2 YSLEER. Germline trimming cut 0 bases from V and 1 base from J; bases unmatched to any gene: 8. CDR3 residues: CASSQETLAGANSYNEQFF. As DNA, the CDR3 is TGCGCCAGCAGCCAAGAGACACTAGCGGGAGCTAATTCCTACAATGAGCAGTTCTTC.

The chain is built from TRBV4-3 and TRBJ2-1; 12 positions match TRBD2. The CDR3 extends over 19 amino acids. Germline V gives CDR1 LGHNA, CDR2 YSLEER. J lost 8 bases, V lost 3 bases, and 17 bases had no gene match. The CDR3 loop reads CASSQDTQRLAGALDEQFF. The CDR3 bases are TGCGCCAGCAGCCAGGATACCCAGCGACTAGCGGGAGCACTGGATGAGCAGTTCTTC.

The gene calls are TRBV9 and TRBJ2-1; TRBD2 aligns across 14 bases. This CDR3 has 16 amino acids. The germline V gene encodes CDR1 SGDLS and CDR2 YYNGEE. The ends lost 3 bases at V and 9 bases at J; junction bases unmatched: 8. The CDR3 protein is CASSASVTSGRAEQFF. In DNA, the CDR3 is TGTGCCAGCAGCGCCTCAGTGACTAGCGGGAGGGCTGAGCAGTTCTTC.

The rearrangement links TRBV7-9 to TRBJ2-7, with D perhaps matching TRBD2 (6 bases). Trimming removed 5 bases from V and 6 bases from J, with 14 bases in between. The CDR3 has 13 amino acids. Germline CDR1 is SEHNR and CDR2 is FQNEAQ (reference sequence). CDR3 in amino acids: CASSPSSVGEQYF. CDR3 bases: TGTGCCAGCAGCCCCTCTAGCGTCGGCGAGCAGTACTTC.

This clone was found a few times. The rearrangement joins TRBV2 to TRBJ1-2; the D gene is possibly TRBD1 (5 bases). The CDR3 runs 13 residues. With 2 bases removed from V and 4 bases from J, the gap between germline ends came to 8 bases. CDR1 and CDR2 (germline): SNHLY, FYNNEI. CDR3 in DNA: TGTGCCAGCAGTGAACAGGGTGTCTATGGCTACACCTTC. Its translation: CASSEQGVYGYTF.

The chain links TRBV28 to TRBJ1-2; TRBD1 matches 9 bases. The V gene's germline CDR1 is MDHEN and CDR2 SYDVKM. The length of the CDR3 is 16 residues. V trimming: 2 bases; J trimming: 4 bases; junction bases outside the gene matches: 8. The CDR3 protein is CASSLIGTGYSYGYTF. DNA of the CDR3: TGTGCCAGCAGTTTAATAGGGACAGGGTATAGCTATGGCTACACCTTC.

The chain joins TRBV5-1 to TRBJ2-3; TRBD1 agrees at 7 bases. Germline CDR1 reads SGHRS; CDR2 reads YFSETQ. CDR3 length: 15 amino acids. Unmatched junction bases numbered 5, after V lost 0 bases and J lost 4 bases. The CDR3 coding sequence is TGCGCCAGCAGCTTGGCCGGGCAGGGGGCAGATACGCAGTATTTT. Its translation is CASSLAGQGADTQYF.

V gene TRBV7-6 combines with J gene TRBJ2-7, with 8 positions matching TRBD1. The germline CDR1 and CDR2 sequences are SGHVS and FNYEAQ. With V trimmed by 5 bases and J by 4 bases, 10 bases remained unmatched. This CDR3 contains 15 residues. The CDR3 sequence is CASSTFQGAGYEQYF. The CDR3 DNA sequence: TGTGCCAGCAGCACATTTCAGGGGGCGGGTTACGAGCAGTACTTC.

This sequence joins TRBV4-1 and TRBJ2-1; TRBD2 matches 7 bases. The length of the CDR3 is 15 residues. The J segment lost 6 bases and the V segment lost 4 bases, leaving 9 bases of the junction unmatched. CDR1 and CDR2 (germline): MGHRA, YSYEKL. The CDR3 reads CASSPRPGLLNEQFF. The CDR3 region has the DNA TGCGCCAGCAGCCCCCGGCCGGGACTACTCAATGAGCAGTTCTTC.

A single count supports this clone. The CDR3 DNA sequence: TGTGCCAGCAGCTTAACGTCAAGGACAGCGGAGACCCAGTACTTC. Residues: CASSLTSRTAETQYF. V gene TRBV7-3 combines with J gene TRBJ2-5; maybe TRBD1 (6 bases). Trimming shortened V by 0 bases and J by 5 bases, and 13 bases separated the two germline ends. This CDR3 is 15 amino acids long. Germline V CDR1 and CDR2: SGHTA, FQGTGA.

The chain employs TRBV9 and TRBJ2-5, with 7 nucleotides matching TRBD2. The trim removed 3 bases at V and 5 bases at J, leaving 10 bases unmatched. The CDR3 has 15 residues. Germline loops: CDR1 SGDLS, CDR2 YYNGEE. The CDR3 region is CASSDGLGSDETQYF. CDR3 DNA: TGTGCCAGCAGCGACGGACTAGGGAGTGATGAGACCCAGTACTTC.

The chain carries TRBV28 and TRBJ2-3; maybe TRBD2 (6 bases). This CDR3 is built from 14 residues. V shed 1 base and J shed 3 bases, with 8 bases lying between them. Germline V gives CDR1 MDHEN, CDR2 SYDVKM. As DNA, the CDR3 is TGTGCCAGCAGTTTATCCGGGAGAACAGATACGCAGTATTTT. The encoded protein is CASSLSGRTDTQYF.

This chain uses TRBV28 with TRBJ2-1, with a tentative D call TRBD2 (5 bases). CDR3 length equals 13 residues. Trimming stripped 2 bases from V and 8 bases from J, with 10 bases between. The germline gives CDR1 MDHEN, CDR2 SYDVKM. This CDR3 is CASSLRGTDEQFF. DNA for the CDR3: TGTGCCAGCAGTTTACGGGGTACGGATGAGCAGTTCTTC. Looking up the rest from reference TRBV28 and TRBJ2-1 gives the full variable domain: DVKVTQSSRYLVKRTGEKVFLECVQDMDHENMFWYRQDPGLGLRLIYFSYDVKMKEKGDIPEGYSVSREKKERFSLILESASTNQTSMYLCASSLRGTDEQFFGPGTRLTVL.

The chain links TRBV4-2 to TRBJ2-2; 7 nucleotides line up with TRBD2. This CDR3 comprises 18 residues. Germline-derived CDR1 and CDR2 are LGHNA and YNFKEQ. J was trimmed by 4 bases and V by 0 bases; bases with no gene match: 11. The CDR3 loop reads CASSQDIPGGSGTGELFF. Written as DNA, the CDR3 is TGTGCCAGCAGCCAAGATATCCCGGGAGGTTCGGGCACCGGGGAGCTGTTTTTT.

In DNA form, the CDR3 reads TGTGCCAGCAGCCCGGGGGGGTTTGGGAGTCAGCCCCAGCATTTT. Amino acid sequence: CASSPGGFGSQPQHF. The gene calls are TRBV5-6 and TRBJ1-5; D possibly corresponds to TRBD1 (5 bases). Trimming took 4 bases from V and 6 from J, leaving 17 bases between them. CDR3 length: 15 amino acids. Germline V gene lookup returns CDR1 SGHDT and CDR2 YYEEEE.

The genes are TRBV30 and TRBJ1-1; 10 bases fit TRBD1. V lost 0 bases and J lost 4; bases outside the gene matches: 14. Germline V gene sequence: CDR1 GTSNPN, CDR2 SVGIG (reference sequence). The CDR3 runs to 18 residues. CDR3 in amino acids: CAWSVTATGGGKGTEAFF. The CDR3, as DNA: TGTGCCTGGAGTGTCACCGCGACAGGGGGCGGAAAGGGCACTGAAGCTTTCTTT.

The chain recombines TRBV19 with TRBJ1-1, with unresolved D. The germline V gene encodes CDR1 LNHDA and CDR2 SQIVND (reference sequence). Trimming left V 6 bases short and J 2 bases short, with 10 bases between. The CDR3 covers 13 residues. The CDR3 coding sequence is TGTGCCAGTAGAGAGACGGGAAACACTGAAGCTTTCTTT. This translates into CASRETGNTEAFF.

This clone was detected only once. V is TRBV5-6 and J is TRBJ2-7; the match to TRBD2 covers 12 bases. This CDR3 is 15 amino acids long. Germline trimming cut 7 bases from V and 2 bases from J; bases unmatched to any gene: 7. Germline V gene sequence: CDR1 SGHDT, CDR2 YYEEEE. The CDR3 coding sequence is TGTGCCAGCGGGGAGCTAGCGGGAGGGACCTACGAGCAGTACTTC. This codes for CASGELAGGTYEQYF. The complete variable domain, with remaining parts taken from reference TRBV5-6 and TRBJ2-7, reads DAGVTQSPTHLIKTRGQQVTLRCSPKSGHDTVSWYQQALGQGPQFIFQYYEEEERQRGNFPDRFSGHQFPNYSSELNVNALLLGDSALYLCASGELAGGTYEQYFGPGTRLTVT.

CDR3 amino acids: CASSAAEDEQYF. CDR3 coding DNA: TGTGCCAGCAGCGCGGCCGAGGACGAGCAGTACTTC. The chain links TRBV9 to TRBJ2-7; D not certain. The CDR3 is 12 residues long. Germline CDR1 SGDLS, CDR2 YYNGEE. Between the trimmed V and J ends, which lost 3 bases and 5 bases, there was a span of 9 bases.

V gene TRBV28 combines with J gene TRBJ2-7; D possibly corresponds to TRBD2 (6 bases). The CDR3 contains 13 residues. CDR1 is MDHEN, CDR2 SYDVKM, per germline. V was pared by 7 bases and J by 6 bases, with 16 bases between. The CDR3 DNA reads TGTGCCAGCATCCCCTCCTGGGGAGGCGAGCAGTACTTC. It yields the protein CASIPSWGGEQYF.

The table lists this clone with a few counts. The rearrangement links TRBV27 to TRBJ2-7; TRBD1 matches at 7 bases. The CDR3 spans 12 residues. Germline trimming cut 5 bases from V and 12 bases from J; bases unmatched to any gene: 10. Germline CDR1 is MNHEY and CDR2 is SMNVEV (reference sequence). CDR3: CASSPDRALTYF. The CDR3 DNA reads TGTGCCAGCAGTCCCGACAGGGCGCTTACGTACTTC.

The chain recombines TRBV5-4 with TRBJ2-2; TRBD2 agrees at 13 bases. The trim removed 3 bases at V and 0 bases at J, leaving 2 bases unmatched. The CDR3 sequence is 17 residues long. Germline V CDR1 and CDR2: SGHNT, YYREEE (reference sequence). The CDR3 loop reads CASSSGLAGANTGELFF. The CDR3, as DNA: TGTGCCAGCAGCTCCGGACTAGCGGGAGCGAACACCGGGGAGCTGTTTTTT.

The chain couples TRBV7-3 to TRBJ2-5, with 9 nucleotides matching TRBD1. The CDR3 has 17 amino acids. Germline CDR1 is SGHTA and CDR2 is FQGTGA. The J segment lost 4 bases and the V segment lost 4 bases, leaving 13 bases of the junction unmatched. CDR3 residues: CASSCLFRQGVGETQYF. The CDR3 DNA sequence: TGTGCCAGCAGCTGTTTGTTCCGACAGGGGGTGGGAGAGACCCAGTACTTC.